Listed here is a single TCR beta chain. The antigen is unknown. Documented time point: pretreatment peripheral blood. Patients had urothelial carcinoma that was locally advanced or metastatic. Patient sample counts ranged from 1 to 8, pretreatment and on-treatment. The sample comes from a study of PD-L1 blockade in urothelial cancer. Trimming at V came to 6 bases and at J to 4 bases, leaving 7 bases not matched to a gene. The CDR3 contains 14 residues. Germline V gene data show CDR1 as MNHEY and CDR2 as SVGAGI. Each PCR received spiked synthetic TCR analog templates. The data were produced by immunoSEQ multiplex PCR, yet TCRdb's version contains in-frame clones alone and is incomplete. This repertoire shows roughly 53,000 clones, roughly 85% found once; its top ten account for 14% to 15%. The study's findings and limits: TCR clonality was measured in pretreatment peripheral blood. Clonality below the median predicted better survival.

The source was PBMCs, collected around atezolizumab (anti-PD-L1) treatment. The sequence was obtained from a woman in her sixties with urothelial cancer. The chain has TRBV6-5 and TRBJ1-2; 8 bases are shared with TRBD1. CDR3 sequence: CASSPDREGYGYTF. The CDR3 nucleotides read TGTGCCAGCAGCCCGGACAGGGAGGGCTATGGCTACACCTTC.